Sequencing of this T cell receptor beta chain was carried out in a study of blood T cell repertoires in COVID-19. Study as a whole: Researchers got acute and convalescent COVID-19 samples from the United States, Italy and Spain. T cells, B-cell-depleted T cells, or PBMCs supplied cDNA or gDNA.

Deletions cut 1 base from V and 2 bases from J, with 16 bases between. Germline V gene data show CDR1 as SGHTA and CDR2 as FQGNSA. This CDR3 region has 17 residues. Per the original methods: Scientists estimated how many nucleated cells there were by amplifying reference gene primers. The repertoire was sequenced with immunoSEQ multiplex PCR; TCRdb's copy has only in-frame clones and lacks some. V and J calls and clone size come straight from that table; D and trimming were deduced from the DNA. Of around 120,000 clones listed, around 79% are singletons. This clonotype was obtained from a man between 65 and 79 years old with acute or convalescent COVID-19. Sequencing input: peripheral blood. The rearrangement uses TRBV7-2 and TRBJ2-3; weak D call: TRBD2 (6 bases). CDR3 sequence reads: CASSLGKLRGFTDTQYF. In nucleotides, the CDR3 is TGTGCCAGCAGCTTAGGAAAGTTGCGGGGCTTCACAGATACGCAGTATTTT.